The T cell receptor (beta chain) described here comes from a study of identical twins. Study results and caveats: There is a chance that invariant MAIT and iNKT cells partially muddied zero-insertion analyses. Within monozygotic twins, out-of-frame TCR alpha sharing was underestimated by the models.

This CDR3 has 16 residues. Trimming left V 6 bases short and J 4 bases short, with 21 bases between. A template switching step contributed a universal primer site, while unique molecular identifiers were present in the cDNA. TCRdb fed the 5' RACE reads into MiXCR, producing one record per CDR3 protein. This table has 1,800,000 or so distinct CDR3 sequences, less than 40% appearing once. Healthy Caucasians provided all donations. This clonotype appeared a few times. Its antigen is not identified. This rearrangement joins TRBV12-3 or TRBV12-4 to TRBJ1-2; D perhaps matches TRBD1 (5 bases). The sequenced sample was cord blood. This clonotype was obtained from a newborn girl in good health. In DNA form, the CDR3 reads TGTGCCAGCAGCTCTGACGCAGGGAGTCTATCCTATGGCTACACCTTC. This gives the protein CASSSDAGSLSYGYTF.